This T cell receptor beta chain was profiled in a study of CD8 T cells in Susac syndrome. FACS was used to enrich TEMRA cells, whereas the CD8+ and CD4+ T cells were obtained by negative isolation. Random hexamers were used to reverse transcribe the RNA input (0.5 to 1 ug). TCRdb reprocessed the immunoSEQ multiplex PCR reads with MiXCR, giving one entry per CDR3 protein. The sample holds approximately 120,000 distinct CDR3 sequences, 90% to 98% seen once. The sequencing input was CD4+ T cells from PBMCs. The receptor was derived from a human donor in good health.

DNA for the CDR3: TGTGCCAGCATCCCTTCCTCCTCCCCGGGAGGCTACACCTTC. Translated: CASIPSSSPGGYTF. The chain is built from TRBV2 and TRBJ1-2, with D unresolved. Trimming took off 7 bases at V and 8 bases at J, with 20 bases between the two ends. This CDR3 has 14 residues. The germline V gene has CDR1 SNHLY and CDR2 FYNNEI.